Sequencing of this T cell receptor (beta chain) was carried out in a study of cytomegalovirus exposure and HLA in healthy donors. Study results and caveats: Information on immune exposure was restricted to one variable (CMV serostatus). As was reported, the HLA-A and HLA-B alleles of most subjects were accurately predicted from TCR beta sequences. Per published reports, the classifier diagnosed cytomegalovirus status with high specificity and sensitivity.

Trimming left V 0 bases short and J 6 bases short, with 11 bases between. Germline CDR1 MNHNY, CDR2 SVGAGI (reference sequence). CDR3 size: 14 residues. Researchers ran the PCR with 60 Vbeta and 13 Jbeta primers. Source study methods: Roughly 10 million shared chains were among 80 million or so unique TCR beta chains counted in a later analysis. Clones were read by immunoSEQ multiplex PCR, and TCRdb kept only the in-frame ones, dropping some. The DNA was the basis for D and trimming; V, J and clone size are from that table. The sample has a few hundred thousand clones; around three quarters are singletons. As to this clone: Antigen specificity is unknown.

The sample taken for sequencing was PBMCs. The receptor comes from a man aged 40-49 years in good health and CMV-seronegative. V usage is TRBV6-6 and J usage is TRBJ1-1; D unresolved. The CDR3 protein is CASSYSERSSEAFF. The CDR3 bases are TGTGCCAGCAGTTACTCAGAGAGATCCTCTGAAGCTTTCTTT.